The T cell receptor beta chain described here comes from a study of blood T cell repertoires in COVID-19 (TCRdb year 2020). Notes on the research overall: Collaborator samples came from the United States, Italy and Spain and covered acute and convalescent phases of COVID-19. The prospective study material was composed of cDNA or gDNA derived from T cells, B-cell-depleted T cells, or PBMCs. Deeply sampled blood TCRbeta repertoires from subjects exposed to, actively infected with, or recovered from COVID-19 were included in the dataset. The repertoires were made available in a free public database intended to serve as a resource for research on the immune response to SARS-CoV-2. The samples were drawn from two sources: the first 160 participants of the ongoing ImmuneRACE study, and 950 to 1,500 subjects contributed by 6 global collaborators. Nearly every sample came with metadata listing a de-identified subject ID, COVID-19 status, age in years and sex. Where HLA class I and class II types were available, the types were taken from metadata supplied by the sample provider, not from assay-based typing. The paper's findings and limits, for the study overall: The amount of clinical and demographic metadata varied by source and participant and was provided uncurated.

The germline V gene yields WSHSY for CDR1 and SAAADI for CDR2. CDR3 length: 14 amino acids, cysteine to phenylalanine. CDR3 DNA only is kept here, 42 bases in frame from base 1. The V end loses 2 bases and the J end loses 10 bases, and a stretch of 12 bases separates them. TCRbeta CDR3 regions were amplified from genomic DNA by means of the immunoSEQ Assay, a bias-controlled multiplex PCR. The study's processing was this. The number of nucleated cells in each sample was estimated from the amplification of reference gene primers within the assay. Sequence reads were collapsed and filtered to measure the absolute abundance of every unique TCRbeta CDR3 rearrangement. For each sample, productive Simpson clonality was calculated as the square root of Simpson's diversity index across productive rearrangements. TCRdb retrieved this table from immuneACCESS and kept in-frame rearrangements only. Not all clones are present; in checked studies, unresolved V genes account for under half, and no reason is known for the remainder. That table supplies the V and J calls and clone size; D and trimming were determined from the DNA. The sample table holds about 380,000 clones, of which around 87% were seen once. In total, the top ten clones hold approximately 1.2% of the sample.

On this clone itself: Its antigen has not been determined. Base quality data are lacking; no much larger clone is found one base away.

Enrolling through a virtual design, the prospective study's participants ranged in age from roughly 18 to 100 years and lived across about two dozen United States geographic areas. Cohort assignment in the prospective study relied on participant-reported clinical history from a screening survey and a study questionnaire. ImmuneRACE Cohort 3 recovered participants were defined by two consecutive negative NP/OP PCR tests, healthcare professional clearance, or symptom resolution. In the prospective study, mobile phlebotomists collected whole blood, serum and a nasopharyngeal or oropharyngeal swab from each participant. Participants in the prospective study had the option to provide additional blood draws and questionnaires over a roughly two-month period. Before DNA extraction, blood samples from the prospective study were shipped at room temperature or frozen.

Sequenced input: PBMCs or T cells enriched from blood (not recorded which). The receptor comes from a man aged 25-45 years who had recovered from COVID-19. This receptor chain uses TRBV10-2 and TRBJ1-6; perhaps TRBD1 is the D gene, with 5 bases matching. The CDR3 in this case is CASSEAGNRSPLHF. The nucleotide sequence is TGCGCCAGCAGTGAGGCAGGGAACAGGTCACCCCTCCACTTT.